The T cell receptor beta chain described here comes from a study of shared clonotypes between healthy human individuals. Naive-designated CD8 cells lacked CD45RO, were positively enriched for CCR7, and omitted terminally differentiated effector memory CD45RA+ cells. The assay was immunoSEQ multiplex PCR, and TCRdb's table has in-frame clones only and misses some. There are some 2.1 million clones in the sample; approximately 92% occur only once, and 1.5% to 2% lies in the top ten. The CDR3 has 16 residues. Per germline, CDR1 MDHEN and CDR2 SYDVKM. Deletions cut 5 bases from V and 4 bases from J, with 19 bases between.

This sequence joins TRBV28 and TRBJ2-3, with TRBD2 as a possible D gene (5 bases). The clonotype comes from a young man in good health. Some clones in this sample may be carry-over from other donors' samples. The material sequenced was naive CD8+ T cells from PBMCs. CDR3 region: CASSSTGLPRADTQYF. The CDR3 DNA sequence: TGTGCCAGCAGTAGCACCGGACTCCCGCGGGCAGATACGCAGTATTTT.